The sequence of this T cell receptor beta chain was determined in a study of blood T cell repertoires in COVID-19. Study information: Sites across the United States, Italy and Spain contributed samples from acute and convalescent COVID-19. Sample material is recorded as cDNA or gDNA derived from T cells, B-cell-depleted T cells, or PBMCs.

CDR1 and CDR2 (germline): MGHRA, YSYEKL. V lost 3 bases to trimming and J lost 2 bases; unmatched junction nucleotides: 5. The CDR3 is made up of 15 amino acids. Original processing notes: Reference gene primer amplification in the assay estimated nucleated cell counts. Method: immunoSEQ multiplex PCR; TCRdb's copy keeps in-frame clones and lacks some. V, J and clone size reflect that table, while D and trimming were determined from the DNA. The sample records more than 15,000 clones, 65% to 85% being singletons. This chain uses TRBV4-1 with TRBJ2-7; TRBD1 matches at 9 bases. The sequence was obtained from a man aged 40-50 years with active or convalescent COVID-19. The sequencing sample was made of peripheral blood. The CDR3 sequence is CASSHVGQGTYEQYF. CDR3 bases: TGCGCCAGCAGCCATGTGGGACAGGGAACCTACGAGCAGTACTTC.